This entry features one T cell receptor beta chain sequence. The data derive from a study of blood T cell repertoires in COVID-19. Original processing notes: The assay estimated nucleated cells by amplifying reference gene primers. Sequencing used immunoSEQ multiplex PCR; TCRdb keeps in-frame clones, though not all of them. That table is the source of V, J and clone size, and D and trimming were worked out from the DNA. This sample yields over 25,000 clones, of which around 91% are seen a single time; 0.95% to 1.1% belongs to the top ten. V lost 3 bases to trimming and J lost 3 bases; unmatched junction nucleotides: 5. CDR3 size: 15 residues. Germline CDR1 reads KGHSH; CDR2 reads LQKENI.

The V and J genes are TRBV18 and TRBJ1-2; TRBD1 matches at 9 bases. The source material was peripheral blood. The TCR originated in a man between 70 and 80 years old with active or convalescent COVID-19. In DNA, the CDR3 is TGTGCCAGCTCACCCCCCGGGACAGGGTACTATGGCTACACCTTC. Its translation is CASSPPGTGYYGYTF.